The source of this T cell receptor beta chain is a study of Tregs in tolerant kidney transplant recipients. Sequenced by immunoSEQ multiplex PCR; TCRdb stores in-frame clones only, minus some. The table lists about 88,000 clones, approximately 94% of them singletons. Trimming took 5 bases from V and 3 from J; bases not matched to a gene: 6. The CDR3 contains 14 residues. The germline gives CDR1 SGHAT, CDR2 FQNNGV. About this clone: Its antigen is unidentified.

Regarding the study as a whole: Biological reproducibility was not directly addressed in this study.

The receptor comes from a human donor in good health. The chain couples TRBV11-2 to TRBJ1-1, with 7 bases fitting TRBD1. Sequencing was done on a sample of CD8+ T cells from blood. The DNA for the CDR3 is TGTGCCAGCAGCCCGGGACAGCGTTACACTGAAGCTTTCTTT. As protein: CASSPGQRYTEAFF.